This TCR beta chain was identified during a study of blood T cell repertoires in COVID-19. Participant age was roughly 18 to 90 years, and participants resided in roughly 24 US areas. Original data processing: It was from reference gene primer amplification that nucleated cell counts were estimated. Generated by immunoSEQ multiplex PCR, the TCRdb table keeps only in-frame clones and is missing some. For V, J and clone size, that table is used; D and trimming come from the DNA. Of about 170,000 clones in the sample, approximately 90% were seen once. The germline V gene encodes CDR1 MNHEY and CDR2 SMNVEV (reference sequence). Germline trimming cut 5 bases from V and 2 bases from J; bases unmatched to any gene: 18. This CDR3 contains 19 residues.

The source is a woman under 30 who had recovered from COVID-19. Sequencing used PBMCs or T cells enriched from blood (not recorded which). The rearrangement links TRBV27 to TRBJ2-4; TRBD2 agrees at 7 bases. CDR3 nucleotides: TGTGCCAGCAGTCCCCGCCCAAATGGACTAGGAGCAACCAAAAACATTCAGTACTTC. This codes for CASSPRPNGLGATKNIQYF.